These 22 T cell receptor beta chains came from one sample sequenced in a study of blood T cells in healthy people across ages. It was with a sample-barcoded 5' primer and a J-beta primer mix that a second PCR of roughly 7 to 12 cycles was run. Each CDR3 protein gets one entry after TCRdb re-called the 5' RACE reads with MiXCR. In the table there are 1.8 million or so distinct CDR3 sequences, roughly two fifths of which are singletons. The material sequenced was blood. Source of these receptors: a human donor in good health.

The chain recombines TRBV4-2 with TRBJ2-5; D gene unclear. The better agreement between TRBJ2-7 and the DNA end casts doubt on the J call. This CDR3 contains 12 residues. Germline V gives CDR1 LGHNA, CDR2 YNFKEQ. CDR3 protein: CASSPGQFEQYF. The CDR3 DNA follows: TGTGCCAGCAGCCCGGGCCAGTTCGAGCAGTACTTC.

The V call is TRBV4-2, the J call TRBJ2-3, with 8 bases fitting TRBD1. V lost 2 bases and J lost 4; bases outside the gene matches: 11. This CDR3 is 17 amino acids long. CDR1 LGHNA and CDR2 YNFKEQ come from the germline V gene. The CDR3 is CASSQLLDRVLADTQYF. CDR3 coding DNA: TGTGCCAGCAGCCAACTACTGGACAGGGTATTAGCAGATACGCAGTATTTT.

In this sample, this clonotype turned up many times. V and J are TRBV6-4 and TRBJ2-1; 9 bases are a match to TRBD1. The CDR3 loop spans 16 amino acids. Germline trimming cut 5 bases from V and 9 bases from J; bases unmatched to any gene: 14. In germline, CDR1 is MRHNA, CDR2 SNTAGT. CDR3 DNA: TGTGCCAGCAGTAACGGACCGGGACAGGGCATCGGTGAGCAGTTCTTC. Translated: CASSNGPGQGIGEQFF.

This clonotype was seen a few times. The CDR3 DNA is TGTGCCATCAGCGCGGGGGTCCCTACAATGGAGCAGTTCTTC. Its protein product is CAISAGVPTMEQFF. V and J are TRBV10-3 and TRBJ2-1; 7 positions match TRBD2. This CDR3 contains 14 residues. CDR1 is ENHRY and CDR2 is SYGVKD in the germline V gene. J lost 10 bases, V lost 6 bases, and 12 bases had no gene match.

This clonotype appeared many times. The chain links TRBV29-1 to TRBJ2-1, with TRBD1 matching 11 bases. This CDR3 region has 13 residues. J was trimmed by 8 bases and V by 3 bases; bases with no gene match: 3. Germline V CDR1 and CDR2: SQVTM, ANQGSEA. CDR3 sequence reads: CSVEGQGVDEQFF. The DNA of the CDR3 is TGCAGCGTTGAGGGACAGGGGGTAGATGAGCAGTTCTTC.

The chain uses TRBV4-1 and TRBJ2-3; D may be TRBD1 or TRBD2 (6 bases each). The germline V gene encodes CDR1 MGHRA and CDR2 YSYEKL. The CDR3 consists of 15 residues. Trimming took 1 base from V and 4 from J, leaving 12 bases between them. In DNA, the CDR3 is TGCGCCAGCAGCCAAGGGGGGGCCGAGTCAGATACGCAGTATTTT. Translated: CASSQGGAESDTQYF.

This clonotype was seen just once. The rearrangement links TRBV7-2 to TRBJ1-1; 7 bases match TRBD1. V was clipped by 5 bases and J by 4 bases; unmatched bases: 10. This CDR3 is 15 amino acids long. The germline V gene encodes CDR1 SGHTA and CDR2 FQGNSA. CDR3 coding DNA: TGTGCCAGCAGCCTCCACAGGGGCGGATCCACTGAAGCTTTCTTT. The encoded protein is CASSLHRGGSTEAFF.

This chain connects TRBV6-6 to TRBJ2-7; 7 bases align to TRBD1. CDR3 size: 14 residues. Germline V gene sequence: CDR1 MNHNY, CDR2 SVGAGI (reference sequence). The J segment lost 6 bases and the V segment lost 6 bases, leaving 11 bases of the junction unmatched. CDR3 nucleotides: TGTGCCAGCAGCCTTTCCGGGACAGCCCTCGAGCAGTACTTC. Translating it yields CASSLSGTALEQYF.

Regarding this clonotype: The junction differs from germline at one of its ends, possibly a read error. This chain uses TRBV6-5 with TRBJ2-7; 7 nucleotides agree with TRBD1. Germline V CDR1 and CDR2: MNHEY, SVGAGI. This CDR3 comprises 14 residues. The CDR3 spells CACSRSRDSYEQYF. The CDR3 nucleotides read TGTGCCTGCAGCAGGTCCCGGGACAGCTACGAGCAGTACTTC.

This clonotype was seen a few times. The chain has TRBV4-1 and TRBJ1-2; possibly TRBD1 for D (5 bases). CDR3 length: 15 amino acids. V gave up 3 bases and J gave up 4 bases, with 15 bases separating them. Per the germline V gene, CDR1 is MGHRA and CDR2 is YSYEKL. The CDR3 loop reads CASSQSPGLPYGYTF. The CDR3 DNA is TGCGCCAGCAGCCAGTCACCGGGGCTTCCCTATGGCTACACCTTC.

In this sample, this clonotype turned up once. J is TRBJ1-5 and V is TRBV4-1; no firm D call. CDR3 length: 14 amino acids. CDR1 MGHRA and CDR2 YSYEKL come from the germline V gene. The V end was cut by 0 bases, the J end by 6 bases, with 9 bases between. CDR3 sequence reads: CASSQDRVTQPQHF. DNA of the CDR3: TGCGCCAGCAGCCAAGATCGCGTAACTCAGCCCCAGCATTTT.

This clonotype occurred once. This chain links TRBV28 with TRBJ2-1, with 8 bases matching TRBD2. The CDR3 has 15 residues. V lost 7 bases to trimming and J lost 2 bases; unmatched junction nucleotides: 7. Germline assignment: CDR1 MDHEN and CDR2 SYDVKM. CDR3 amino acids: CASIRGGTTYNEQFF. CDR3 DNA: TGTGCCAGCATCCGGGGGGGGACCACCTACAATGAGCAGTTCTTC.

The genes are TRBV5-1 and TRBJ2-5; D might be TRBD2 (5 bases). The CDR3 length is 14 residues. V lost 1 base, J lost 2 bases, and 9 bases lay in between. The germline gives CDR1 SGHRS, CDR2 YFSETQ. CDR3 loop: CASSLRLLQETQYF. The CDR3 DNA reads TGCGCCAGCAGCTTGCGACTACTACAAGAGACCCAGTACTTC.

For this clonotype: A much larger clone differs from this one at a single base, so this may be a read error. V gene TRBV5-1 combines with J gene TRBJ2-7; tentatively, D is TRBD1 (6 bases). Germline V gene data show CDR1 as SGHRS and CDR2 as YFSETQ. This CDR3 is 13 amino acids long. The CDR3 nucleotides read TGCGCCTGCAGCTCCGGGACATACTACGAGCAGTACTTC. Translated, it gives CACSSGTYYEQYF.

This clonotype was picked up a small number of times. The chain carries TRBV13 and TRBJ1-2; unclear D gene. CDR1 PRHDT and CDR2 FYEKMQ come from the germline V gene (reference sequence). Trimming left V 1 base short and J 0 bases short, with 9 bases between. The CDR3 is made up of 15 amino acids. In DNA, the CDR3 is TGTGCCAGCAGCTTAGAGGCAGCGACTAACTATGGCTACACCTTC. This encodes CASSLEAATNYGYTF.

This clonotype was seen a handful of times. The junction shows a germline mismatch at one end, possibly a read error. The chain links TRBV4-3 to TRBJ2-2, with 8 positions matching TRBD1. The CDR3 spans 17 residues. Germline V CDR1 and CDR2: LGHNA, YSLEER. The chain's CDR3 is CTSSQVSTGVNTGELFF. CDR3 nucleotides: TGCACCAGCAGCCAAGTTTCGACAGGGGTCAACACCGGGGAGCTGTTTTTT.

Turning to this clonotype: The junction shows a germline mismatch at one end, possibly a read error. V gene TRBV3-1 combines with J gene TRBJ1-5; 7 bases are shared with TRBD1. Per germline, CDR1 LGHDT and CDR2 YNNKEL (reference sequence). The CDR3 loop spans 14 amino acids. The CDR3 reads CPSSQGGRGQPQHF. The CDR3 DNA reads TGTCCCAGCAGCCAAGGGGGCCGGGGTCAGCCCCAGCATTTT.

The chain couples TRBV15 to TRBJ2-1; 9 bases line up with TRBD2. The trim removed 4 bases at V and 4 bases at J, leaving 8 bases unmatched. CDR1 LNHNV and CDR2 YYDKDF come from the germline V gene (reference sequence). The CDR3 consists of 16 residues. In nucleotides, the CDR3 is TGTGCCACCAGCACAATGCGGGGGGGCCGTTACAATGAGCAGTTCTTC. It specifies CATSTMRGGRYNEQFF.

The rearrangement links TRBV20-1 to TRBJ2-7; the match to TRBD1 covers 9 bases. The J call may be incorrect, as the DNA end agrees better with TRBJ2-5. The CDR3 length is 14 residues. CDR1 is DFQATT, CDR2 SNEGSKA, per germline (reference sequence). CDR3 protein: CSAMKVGQGETQYF. DNA of the CDR3: TGCAGTGCTATGAAGGTGGGACAGGGAGAGACCCAGTACTTC.

The chain has TRBV7-8 and TRBJ1-5, with 8 bases aligning to TRBD1. The germline CDR1 and CDR2 sequences are SGHVS and FQNEAQ. CDR3 length: 17 amino acids. V lost 1 base, J lost 5 bases, and 10 bases stayed unmatched. The CDR3 is CASSLDLWSGGYQPQHF. DNA for the CDR3: TGTGCCAGCAGCTTAGACCTTTGGTCAGGGGGCTATCAGCCCCAGCATTTT.

This clonotype was observed a handful of times. The chain carries TRBV12-3 or TRBV12-4 and TRBJ2-7; D ambiguous. V dropped 3 bases and J dropped 0 bases, with 12 bases sitting between them. This CDR3 comprises 15 residues. CDR3 in amino acids: CASSFSDISSYEQYF. The CDR3 nucleotides are TGTGCCAGCAGTTTCAGTGATATATCCTCCTACGAGCAGTACTTC.

This clonotype appeared a few times. The chain couples TRBV28 to TRBJ1-5; D may be TRBD1 (5 bases). The CDR3 is made up of 14 amino acids. CDR1 is MDHEN and CDR2 is SYDVKM in the germline V gene. V was shortened by 6 bases and J by 6 bases, with 15 bases between the two germline ends. The CDR3 sequence is CASRVPGDSQPQHF. The CDR3 DNA reads as TGTGCCAGCAGAGTACCGGGGGATAGTCAGCCCCAGCATTTT.